The 8 T cell receptor delta chains reported below all come from one sample, sequenced in a study of gamma-delta T cells after stem cell transplantation. TCRdb reprocessed the RT-PCR reads using CATT. The table shows more than 800 delta-chain clones, with over 1.1% occurring only once. The sequenced material came from gamma-delta T cells. These receptors were obtained from a human donor. It is not recorded whose cells these are; they may come from a transplant donor.

A few counts support this clone. The genes are TRDV2 and TRDJ2; 8 bases line up with TRDD3. This CDR3 contains 19 residues. Germline V gives CDR1 GEAIGNYY, CDR2 EKD. V lost 2 bases and J lost 0; bases outside the gene matches: 13. CDR3 DNA sequence: TGTGCCTGTGACATCGTACTGGGGGCCACCCCCTCTTTGACAGCACAACTCTTCTTT. As protein: CACDIVLGATPSLTAQLFF.

This clone is medium-sized. With a far larger clone one base away, a read error is the likely cause. Other nucleotide sequences in the sample specify the same CDR3. The chain employs TRDV2 and TRDJ1, with TRDD3 matching 9 bases. J lost 0 bases, V lost 0 bases, and 13 bases had no gene match. This CDR3 has 19 residues. Per germline, CDR1 GEAIGNYY and CDR2 EKD. The CDR3 reads CACDTVSLGDREDTDKLIF. Written as DNA, the CDR3 is TGTGCCTGTGACACCGTCAGCCTGGGGGATCGGGAGGACACCGATAAACTCATCTTT.

This clone was found a few times. For this DNA, TCRdb reports the protein of a much larger clone, which diverges at residue 14, most likely from a read error; the protein presented here is translated directly from the DNA. The rearrangement joins TRDV2 to TRDJ1, with TRDD3 matching over 7 bases. V shed 0 bases, J shed 3 bases, and the junction held 18 bases outside the gene matches. The CDR3 length is 19 residues. Germline CDR1 reads GEAIGNYY; CDR2 reads EKD. The CDR3 sequence is CACDTVLGTPGVYADKLIF. Written as DNA, the CDR3 is TGTGCCTGTGACACCGTACTGGGGACCCCGGGGGTGTACGCCGATAAACTCATCTTT.

Points on this clone: The TCRdb record carries a much larger clone's protein, which differs from this DNA's translation at residue 6; a read error is the likely cause, and the protein listed here is the DNA translation. The chain employs TRDV2 and TRDJ1; 9 positions agree with TRDD3. V shed 1 base, J shed 4 bases, and the junction held 6 bases outside the gene matches. CDR3 length equals 15 residues. CDR1 is GEAIGNYY and CDR2 is EKD in the germline V gene. The CDR3 is CACDTPLGEGDKLIF. CDR3 in DNA: TGTGCCTGTGACACGCCACTGGGGGAGGGCGATAAACTCATCTTT.

This clone was counted between two and nine times. This likely came from a read error, as a far larger clone is one base away. Other DNA sequences in this specimen translate into the identical CDR3. The chain uses TRDV2 and TRDJ1; 10 positions match TRDD3. CDR1 is GEAIGNYY and CDR2 is EKD in the germline V gene. V lost 0 bases to trimming and J lost 3 bases; unmatched junction nucleotides: 3. This CDR3 contains 15 residues. This chain's CDR3 is CACDTLGDRPDKLIF. In DNA form, the CDR3 reads TGTGCCTGTGACACCCTGGGGGATAGGCCCGATAAACTCATCTTT.

This clone was found a few times. TCRdb shows a much larger clone's protein in place of this DNA's translation, and the two differ at residue 14, likely through a read error; the protein shown is translated from the DNA. V gene TRDV2 combines with J gene TRDJ1; TRDD3 agrees at 13 bases. Germline assignment: CDR1 GEAIGNYY and CDR2 EKD. This CDR3 comprises 20 residues. J was trimmed by 0 bases and V by 3 bases; bases with no gene match: 15. CDR3 in amino acids: CACDAVLGDTQNHDTDKLIF. CDR3 in DNA: TGTGCCTGTGACGCCGTACTGGGGGATACGCAAAATCACGACACCGATAAACTCATCTTT.

This clone is labeled medium-sized (0.01 to 0.1%). It is likely a read error: a sequence one base away is far more abundant. Different DNA sequences within this sample yield the same CDR3. The rearrangement joins TRDV2 to TRDJ2, with 7 bases aligning to TRDD3. CDR1 and CDR2 from the germline V gene are GEAIGNYY and EKD. V was pared by 0 bases and J by 0 bases, with 9 bases of the junction left unmatched. The CDR3 contains 18 residues. CDR3 loop: CACDTLGATPSLTAQLFF. For the CDR3, the DNA is TGTGCCTGTGACACCCTGGGGGCCACCCCCTCTTTGACAGCACAACTCTTCTTT.

There are a few counts of this clone. TCRdb attributes to this sequence the protein of a much larger clone, which differs from the DNA translation at residue 16; a read error is likely, and the protein displayed is translated from the DNA. The chain recombines TRDV2 with TRDJ3; possible D gene TRDD3, 6 bases. Germline V gene data show CDR1 as GEAIGNYY and CDR2 as EKD. The CDR3 spans 18 residues. In DNA, the CDR3 is TGTGCCTGTGACACCGCTGGGGTAAGCTCCTGGGACACCCGACAGGTGTTTTTC. It is translated as CACDTAGVSSWDTRQVFF.